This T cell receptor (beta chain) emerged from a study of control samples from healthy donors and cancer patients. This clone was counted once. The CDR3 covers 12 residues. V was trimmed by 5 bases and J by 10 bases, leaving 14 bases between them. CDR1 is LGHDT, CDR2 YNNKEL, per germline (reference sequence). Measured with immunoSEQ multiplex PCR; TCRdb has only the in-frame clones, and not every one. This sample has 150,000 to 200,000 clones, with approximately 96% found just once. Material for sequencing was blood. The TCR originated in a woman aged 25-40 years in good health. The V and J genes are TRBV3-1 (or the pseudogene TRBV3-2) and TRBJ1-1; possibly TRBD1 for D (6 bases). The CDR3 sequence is CASSTTGFLAFF. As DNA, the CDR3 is TGTGCCAGCAGCACAACAGGGTTTTTAGCTTTCTTT.